This T cell receptor (beta chain) is drawn from a study of blood T cell repertoires in COVID-19. Study-wide context: COVID-19 samples, acute and convalescent, were from the United States, Italy and Spain.

Those who participated ranged in age from roughly 18 to 95 years and resided in approximately 23 US areas. V gave up 4 bases and J gave up 0 bases; unmatched junction bases: 6. The CDR3 is 15 residues long. CDR1 SGHNT and CDR2 YYREEE come from the germline V gene (reference sequence). Data came from immunoSEQ multiplex PCR; TCRdb stores just in-frame clones and leaves some out. The table shows under 200,000 clones, with roughly 80% occurring only once. What was sequenced was PBMCs or T cells enriched from blood (not recorded which). The rearrangement joins TRBV5-4 to TRBJ2-7, with TRBD2 matching 8 bases. The receptor was derived from a man aged 50 or older who had recovered from COVID-19. The CDR3, as DNA: TGTGCCAGCAGCCTAGCGGGTTCTGCCTCCTACGAGCAGTACTTC. It specifies CASSLAGSASYEQYF.